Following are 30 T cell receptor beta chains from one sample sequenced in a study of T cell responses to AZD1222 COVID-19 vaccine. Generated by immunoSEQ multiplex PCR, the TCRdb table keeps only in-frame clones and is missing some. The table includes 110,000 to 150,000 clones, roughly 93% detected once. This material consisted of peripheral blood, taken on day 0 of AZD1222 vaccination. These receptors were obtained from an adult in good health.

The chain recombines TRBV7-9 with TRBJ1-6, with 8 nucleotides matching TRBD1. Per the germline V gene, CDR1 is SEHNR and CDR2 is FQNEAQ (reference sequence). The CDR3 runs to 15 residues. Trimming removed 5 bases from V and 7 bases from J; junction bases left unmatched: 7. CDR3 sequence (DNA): TGTGCCAGCAGCGCCCAGGGGGCGCGAAATTCACCCCTCCACTTT. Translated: CASSAQGARNSPLHF.

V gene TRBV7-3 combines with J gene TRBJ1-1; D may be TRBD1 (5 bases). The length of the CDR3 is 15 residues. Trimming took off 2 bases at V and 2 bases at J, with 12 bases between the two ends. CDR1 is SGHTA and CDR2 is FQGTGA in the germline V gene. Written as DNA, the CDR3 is TGTGCCAGCAGCTTATGGGGCGGGGGTAACACTGAAGCTTTCTTT. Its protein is CASSLWGGGNTEAFF.

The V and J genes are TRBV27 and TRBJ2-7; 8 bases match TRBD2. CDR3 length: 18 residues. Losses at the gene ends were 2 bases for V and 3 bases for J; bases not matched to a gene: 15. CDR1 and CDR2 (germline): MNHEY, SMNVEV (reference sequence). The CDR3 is CASSLRVLGSGRNYEQYF. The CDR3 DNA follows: TGTGCCAGCAGTTTAAGGGTCCTAGGGAGCGGGAGAAACTACGAGCAGTACTTC.

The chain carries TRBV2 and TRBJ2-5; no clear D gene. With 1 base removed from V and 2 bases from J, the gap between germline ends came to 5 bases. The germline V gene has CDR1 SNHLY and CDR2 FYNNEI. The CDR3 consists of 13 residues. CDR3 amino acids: CASSEVTQETQYF. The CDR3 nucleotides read TGTGCCAGCAGTGAAGTGACTCAAGAGACCCAGTACTTC.

Here the CDR3 reads CATSRDAWGTEAFF. Written as DNA, the CDR3 is TGTGCCACCAGCAGAGATGCCTGGGGGACTGAAGCTTTCTTT. The V and J genes are TRBV15 and TRBJ1-1; D is perhaps TRBD1 (5 bases). Per germline, CDR1 LNHNV and CDR2 YYDKDF (reference sequence). Trimming stripped 0 bases from V and 5 bases from J, with 10 bases between. The CDR3 spans 14 residues.

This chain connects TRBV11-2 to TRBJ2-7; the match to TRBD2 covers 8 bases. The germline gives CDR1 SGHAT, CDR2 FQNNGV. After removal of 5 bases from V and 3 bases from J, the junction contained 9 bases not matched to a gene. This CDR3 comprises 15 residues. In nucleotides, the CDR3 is TGTGCCAGCAGCACACCACTAGCGGAGATCTACGAGCAGTACTTC. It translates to CASSTPLAEIYEQYF.

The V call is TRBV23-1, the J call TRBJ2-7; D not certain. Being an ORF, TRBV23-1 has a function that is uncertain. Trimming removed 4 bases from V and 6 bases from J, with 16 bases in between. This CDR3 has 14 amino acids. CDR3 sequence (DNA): TGCGCCAGCAGTCTAGGCCCAGTCAAAAGCGAGCAGTACTTC. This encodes CASSLGPVKSEQYF.

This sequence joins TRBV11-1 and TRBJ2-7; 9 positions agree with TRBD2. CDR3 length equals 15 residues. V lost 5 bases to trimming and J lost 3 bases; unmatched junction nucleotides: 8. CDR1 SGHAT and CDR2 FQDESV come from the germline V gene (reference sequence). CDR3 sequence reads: CASSHIAGDNYEQYF. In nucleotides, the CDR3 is TGTGCCAGCAGCCATATAGCGGGGGACAACTACGAGCAGTACTTC.

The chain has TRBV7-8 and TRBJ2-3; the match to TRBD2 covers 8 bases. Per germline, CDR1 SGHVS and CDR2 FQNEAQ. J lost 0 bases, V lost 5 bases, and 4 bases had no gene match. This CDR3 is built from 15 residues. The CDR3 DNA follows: TGTGCCAGCAGCAAACTAGCGGCTAGCACAGATACGCAGTATTTT. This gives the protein CASSKLAASTDTQYF. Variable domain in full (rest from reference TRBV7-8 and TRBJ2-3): GAGVSQSPRYKVAKRGQDVALRCDPISGHVSLFWYQQALGQGPEFLTYFQNEAQLDKSGLPSDRFFAERPEGSVSTLKIQRTQQEDSAVYLCASSKLAASTDTQYFGPGTRLTVL.

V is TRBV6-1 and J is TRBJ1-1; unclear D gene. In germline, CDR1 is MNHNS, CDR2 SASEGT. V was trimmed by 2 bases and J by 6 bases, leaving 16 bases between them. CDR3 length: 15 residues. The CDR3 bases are TGTGCCAGCAGTGAATCGGGGAGTGATTTCTCTGAAGCTTTCTTT. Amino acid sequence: CASSESGSDFSEAFF.

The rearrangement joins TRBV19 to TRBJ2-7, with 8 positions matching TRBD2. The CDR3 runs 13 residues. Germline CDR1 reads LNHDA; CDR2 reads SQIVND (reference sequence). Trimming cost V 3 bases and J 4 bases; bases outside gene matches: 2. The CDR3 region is CASSMGLVYEQYF. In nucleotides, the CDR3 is TGTGCCAGTAGTATGGGACTAGTTTACGAGCAGTACTTC.

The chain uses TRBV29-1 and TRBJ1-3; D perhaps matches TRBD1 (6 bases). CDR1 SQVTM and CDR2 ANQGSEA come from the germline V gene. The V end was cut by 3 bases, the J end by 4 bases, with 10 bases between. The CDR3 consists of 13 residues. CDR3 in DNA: TGCAGCGTTGAGGACAGAAACGGAAACACCATATATTTT. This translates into CSVEDRNGNTIYF.

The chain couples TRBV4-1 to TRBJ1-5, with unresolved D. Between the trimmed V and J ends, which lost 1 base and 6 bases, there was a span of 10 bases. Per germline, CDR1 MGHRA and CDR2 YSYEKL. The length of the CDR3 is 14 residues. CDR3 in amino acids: CASSQGNGVQPQHF. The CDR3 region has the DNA TGCGCCAGCAGCCAAGGCAACGGGGTTCAGCCCCAGCATTTT.

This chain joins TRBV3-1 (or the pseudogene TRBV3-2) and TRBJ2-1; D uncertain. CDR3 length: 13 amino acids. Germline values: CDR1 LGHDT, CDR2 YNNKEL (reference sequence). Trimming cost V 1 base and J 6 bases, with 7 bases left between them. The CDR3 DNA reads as TGTGCCAGCAGCCAAGTAGGAGTCAATGAGCAGTTCTTC. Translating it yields CASSQVGVNEQFF.

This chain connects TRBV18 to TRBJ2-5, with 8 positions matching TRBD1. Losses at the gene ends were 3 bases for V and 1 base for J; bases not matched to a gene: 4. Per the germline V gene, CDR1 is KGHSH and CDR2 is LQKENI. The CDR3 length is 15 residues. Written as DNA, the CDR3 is TGTGCCAGCTCACCGAGGACAGGGAGCCAAGAGACCCAGTACTTC. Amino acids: CASSPRTGSQETQYF.

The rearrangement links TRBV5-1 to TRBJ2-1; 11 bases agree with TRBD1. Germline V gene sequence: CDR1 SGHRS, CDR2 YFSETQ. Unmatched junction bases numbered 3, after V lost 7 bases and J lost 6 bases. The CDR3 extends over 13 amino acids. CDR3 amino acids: CASGTGGVNEQFF. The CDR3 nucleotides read TGCGCCAGCGGGACAGGGGGTGTCAATGAGCAGTTCTTC.

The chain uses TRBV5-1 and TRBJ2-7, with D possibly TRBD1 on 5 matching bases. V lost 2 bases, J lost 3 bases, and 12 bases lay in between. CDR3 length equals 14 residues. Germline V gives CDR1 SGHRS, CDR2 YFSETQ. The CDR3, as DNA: TGCGCCAGCAGCTTATCACAGGTTCACTACGAGCAGTACTTC. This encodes CASSLSQVHYEQYF.

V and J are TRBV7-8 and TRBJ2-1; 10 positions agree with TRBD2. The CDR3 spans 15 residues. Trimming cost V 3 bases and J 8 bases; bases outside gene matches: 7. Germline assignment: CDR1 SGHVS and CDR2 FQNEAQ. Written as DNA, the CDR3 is TGTGCCAGCAGCTTTAGCGGGAGGTTAAGCGATGAGCAGTTCTTC. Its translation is CASSFSGRLSDEQFF. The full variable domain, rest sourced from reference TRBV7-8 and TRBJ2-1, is GAGVSQSPRYKVAKRGQDVALRCDPISGHVSLFWYQQALGQGPEFLTYFQNEAQLDKSGLPSDRFFAERPEGSVSTLKIQRTQQEDSAVYLCASSFSGRLSDEQFFGPGTRLTVL.

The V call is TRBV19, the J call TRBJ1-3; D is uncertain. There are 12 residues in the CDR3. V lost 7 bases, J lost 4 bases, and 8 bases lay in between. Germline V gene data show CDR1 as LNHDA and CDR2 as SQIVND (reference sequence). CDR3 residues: CASMAEGNTIYF. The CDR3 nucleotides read TGTGCCAGTATGGCCGAGGGAAACACCATATATTTT.

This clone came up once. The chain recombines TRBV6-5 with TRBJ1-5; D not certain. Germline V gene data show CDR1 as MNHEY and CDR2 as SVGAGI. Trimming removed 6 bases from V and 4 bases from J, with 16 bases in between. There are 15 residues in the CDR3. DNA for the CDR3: TGTGCCAGCAGACGATCAGGATTAGGAAATCAGCCCCAGCATTTT. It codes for CASRRSGLGNQPQHF.

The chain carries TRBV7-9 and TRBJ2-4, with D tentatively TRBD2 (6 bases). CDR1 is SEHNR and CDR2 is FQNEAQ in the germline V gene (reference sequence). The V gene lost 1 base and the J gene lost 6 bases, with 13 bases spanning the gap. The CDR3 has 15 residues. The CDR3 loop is CASSLGAGSGNIQYF. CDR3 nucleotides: TGTGCCAGCAGCTTAGGTGCGGGATCGGGAAACATTCAGTACTTC.

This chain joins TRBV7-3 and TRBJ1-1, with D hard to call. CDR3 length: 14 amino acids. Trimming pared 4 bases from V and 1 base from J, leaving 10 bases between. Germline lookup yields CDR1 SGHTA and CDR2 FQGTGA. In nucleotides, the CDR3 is TGTGCCAGCAGCTCCTCTGCGGGGAACACTGAAGCTTTCTTT. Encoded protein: CASSSSAGNTEAFF.

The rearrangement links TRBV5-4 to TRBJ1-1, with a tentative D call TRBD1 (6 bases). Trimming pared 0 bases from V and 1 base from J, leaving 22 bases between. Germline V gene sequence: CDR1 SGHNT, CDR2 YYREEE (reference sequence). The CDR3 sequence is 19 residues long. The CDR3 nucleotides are TGTGCCAGCAGCTTGGTTCGGCCGGGGGGGGCGAGGCGGAACACTGAAGCTTTCTTT. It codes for CASSLVRPGGARRNTEAFF.

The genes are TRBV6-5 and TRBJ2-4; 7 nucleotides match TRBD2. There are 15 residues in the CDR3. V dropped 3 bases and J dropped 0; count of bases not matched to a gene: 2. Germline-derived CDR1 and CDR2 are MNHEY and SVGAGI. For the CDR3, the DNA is TGTGCCAGCAGTTATGGCGGGGGAGCCAAAAACATTCAGTACTTC. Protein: CASSYGGGAKNIQYF.

CDR3 amino acids: CASSLMRGMETQYF. The CDR3 bases are TGTGCCAGCAGTTTAATGCGGGGGATGGAGACCCAGTACTTC. The chain is built from TRBV28 and TRBJ2-5; 7 nucleotides agree with TRBD2. The CDR3 consists of 14 residues. Trimming took 2 bases from V and 5 from J; bases not matched to a gene: 5. CDR1 and CDR2 from the germline V gene are MDHEN and SYDVKM.

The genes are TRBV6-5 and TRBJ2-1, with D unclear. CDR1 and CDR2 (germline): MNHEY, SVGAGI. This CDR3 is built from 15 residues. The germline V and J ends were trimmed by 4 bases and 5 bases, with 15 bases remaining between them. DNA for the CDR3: TGTGCCAGCAGTTCGCCACCGGACGTGAACAATGAGCAGTTCTTC. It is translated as CASSSPPDVNNEQFF.

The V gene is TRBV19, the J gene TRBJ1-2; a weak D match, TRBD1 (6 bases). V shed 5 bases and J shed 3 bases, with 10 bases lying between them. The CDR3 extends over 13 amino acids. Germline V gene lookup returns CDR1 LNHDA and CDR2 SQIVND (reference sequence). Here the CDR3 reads CASSEQGDYGYTF. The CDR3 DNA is TGTGCCAGTAGTGAACAGGGAGACTATGGCTACACCTTC.

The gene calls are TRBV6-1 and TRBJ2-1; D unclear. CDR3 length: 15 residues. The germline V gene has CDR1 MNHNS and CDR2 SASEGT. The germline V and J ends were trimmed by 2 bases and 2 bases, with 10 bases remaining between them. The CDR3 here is CASSESLLPYNEQFF. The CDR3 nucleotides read TGTGCCAGCAGTGAAAGCCTACTTCCCTACAATGAGCAGTTCTTC.

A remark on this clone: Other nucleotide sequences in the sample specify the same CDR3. CDR3 DNA sequence: TGTGCCAGCTCACAACAGGGGAACACTGAAGCTTTCTTT. Amino acids: CASSQQGNTEAFF. The V call is TRBV18, the J call TRBJ1-1, with D possibly matching TRBD1 (6 bases). Germline CDR1 KGHSH, CDR2 LQKENI. The germline V and J ends were trimmed by 4 bases and 1 base, with 7 bases remaining between them. This CDR3 spans 13 amino acids.

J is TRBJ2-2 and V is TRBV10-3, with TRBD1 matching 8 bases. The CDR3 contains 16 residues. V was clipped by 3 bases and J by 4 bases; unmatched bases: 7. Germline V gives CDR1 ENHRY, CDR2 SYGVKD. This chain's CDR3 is CAISDSQGAGTGELFF. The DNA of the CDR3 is TGTGCCATCAGTGATTCGCAGGGGGCGGGCACCGGGGAGCTGTTTTTT.